The 26 T cell receptor beta chains reported below all come from one sample, sequenced in a study of shared clonotypes between healthy human individuals. Only CD45RO-negative cells positively selected for CCR7 counted as naive CD8 cells, so terminally differentiated effector memory CD45RA+ cells were excluded. Profiling relied on immunoSEQ multiplex PCR, and the TCRdb table lists in-frame clones only, not all of them. Of some 2.1 million clones listed, 85% to 95% are singletons. Sequenced sample: naive CD8+ T cells sorted from blood. The receptors originated from a man in his late teens or twenties in good health.

The chain carries TRBV9 and TRBJ2-7; D is unclear. CDR1 SGDLS and CDR2 YYNGEE come from the germline V gene. This CDR3 has 13 residues. Trimming took 7 bases from V and 3 from J, leaving 14 bases between them. CDR3 sequence: CASCWRLYYEQYF. In DNA form, the CDR3 reads TGTGCCAGCTGCTGGCGGTTATACTACGAGCAGTACTTC.

Notes on this clone: Other DNA sequences in the same sample also yield this CDR3. The chain employs TRBV9 and TRBJ1-2; D unresolved. V was clipped by 0 bases and J by 4 bases, with 7 bases between them. Germline-derived CDR1 and CDR2 are SGDLS and YYNGEE. There are 13 residues in the CDR3. CDR3 protein: CASSVGAGYGYTF. CDR3 bases: TGTGCCAGCAGCGTAGGTGCGGGCTATGGCTACACCTTC.

CDR3 sequence reads: CASSVGLRRLANNEQFF. The DNA for the CDR3 is TGTGCCAGCAGCGTAGGTCTAAGGAGACTAGCTAACAATGAGCAGTTCTTC. The chain couples TRBV9 to TRBJ2-1, with 7 nucleotides matching TRBD2. With 0 bases clipped from V and 5 bases from J, the junction kept 11 bases outside the gene matches. CDR3 length: 17 residues. The germline V gene encodes CDR1 SGDLS and CDR2 YYNGEE.

This clone occurred once. The genes are TRBV7-6 and TRBJ2-7; either TRBD1 or TRBD2 may supply D (6 bases each). V was clipped by 7 bases and J by 6 bases, with 16 bases between them. The length of the CDR3 is 13 residues. CDR1 SGHVS and CDR2 FNYEAQ come from the germline V gene. The CDR3: CASNPTGAGEQYF. The DNA for the CDR3 is TGTGCCAGCAACCCCACGGGGGCGGGCGAGCAGTACTTC.

This chain links TRBV27 with TRBJ1-5; 8 bases map to TRBD1. The junction had 17 bases not matched to a gene; V was cut back by 5 bases and J by 11 bases. Germline loops: CDR1 MNHEY, CDR2 SMNVEV (reference sequence). The CDR3 has 16 amino acids. The CDR3 coding sequence is TGTGCCAGCAGTGTGACAGGGGTCCTAGGGGTTGAGGCCCAGCATTTT. It translates to CASSVTGVLGVEAQHF.

The gene calls are TRBV30 and TRBJ1-2; TRBD1 is a possible D gene (5 bases). In germline, CDR1 is GTSNPN, CDR2 SVGIG (reference sequence). The CDR3 contains 19 residues. Trimming cost V 3 bases and J 4 bases, with 30 bases left between them. CDR3 loop: CAWSTLDPATVSFGYGYTF. The CDR3 DNA reads as TGTGCCTGGAGCACCCTCGACCCTGCGACAGTCTCATTTGGCTATGGCTACACCTTC.

The J gene is TRBJ2-5, the V gene TRBV10-1; 10 positions match TRBD2. The germline V gene encodes CDR1 WNHNN and CDR2 SYGVQD (reference sequence). Trimming removed 8 bases from V and 5 bases from J; junction bases left unmatched: 8. This CDR3 is built from 14 residues. The CDR3 here is CASGKREGRETQYF. CDR3 nucleotide sequence: TGCGCCAGCGGGAAGCGGGAGGGCCGGGAGACCCAGTACTTC.

V and J are TRBV10-1 and TRBJ2-3; 12 positions agree with TRBD2. The V and J ends lost 4 bases and 1 base, in that order; junction bases with no gene match: 6. The germline V gene has CDR1 WNHNN and CDR2 SYGVQD (reference sequence). The CDR3 extends over 17 amino acids. The CDR3 protein is CASSGSTSGGGTDTQYF. The CDR3 DNA reads as TGCGCCAGCAGTGGGTCGACTAGCGGGGGAGGCACAGATACGCAGTATTTT.

Worth noting for this clone: In the same sample, other DNA sequences code for this CDR3. The chain has TRBV6-5 and TRBJ2-1; D is undetermined. CDR3 length: 14 amino acids. The germline CDR1 and CDR2 sequences are MNHEY and SVGAGI. With 2 bases removed from V and 0 bases from J, the gap between germline ends came to 5 bases. The DNA for the CDR3 is TGTGCCAGCAGTTACGCGGACTCCTACAATGAGCAGTTCTTC. Protein product: CASSYADSYNEQFF.

The chain has TRBV6-6 and TRBJ1-6; the D is unclear. The germline V gene encodes CDR1 MNHNY and CDR2 SVGAGI (reference sequence). Trimming cost V 2 bases and J 9 bases, with 14 bases left between them. CDR3 length equals 15 residues. This CDR3 is CASSYLAEEGSPLHF. The CDR3 DNA reads TGTGCCAGCAGTTACCTCGCGGAGGAAGGTTCACCCCTCCACTTT.

As regards this clone: Other DNA sequences of this sample code for an identical CDR3. V is TRBV30 and J is TRBJ2-5; TRBD1 might be the D (6 bases). The germline V gene has CDR1 GTSNPN and CDR2 SVGIG (reference sequence). This CDR3 has 13 residues. V lost 0 bases and J lost 4, with 9 bases in between. DNA for the CDR3: TGTGCCTGGAGTGTAGGGGGTGGAGAGACCCAGTACTTC. Protein product: CAWSVGGGETQYF. The full variable domain, rest sourced from reference TRBV30 and TRBJ2-5, is SQTIHQWPATLVQPVGSPLSLECTVEGTSNPNLYWYRQAAGRGLQLLFYSVGIGQISSEVPQNLSASRPQDRQFILSSKKLLLSDSGFYLCAWSVGGGETQYFGPGTRLLVL.

J is TRBJ2-3 and V is TRBV4-1; no reliable D call. CDR1 is MGHRA, CDR2 YSYEKL, per germline. The CDR3 has 14 residues. V was clipped by 4 bases and J by 0 bases, with 8 bases between them. The CDR3 loop is CASSLIPSTDTQYF. CDR3 DNA sequence: TGCGCCAGCAGCCTTATCCCTAGCACAGATACGCAGTATTTT.

As concerns this clone: A read error may produce the germline difference seen at one junction end. The chain couples TRBV9 to TRBJ1-6, with D tentatively TRBD1 (5 bases). The CDR3 is made up of 16 amino acids. CDR1 is SGDLS and CDR2 is YYNGEE in the germline V gene. The CDR3 loop is CASSSPQGSFNSPLHF. The CDR3 bases are TGTGCCAGCAGCTCCCCTCAGGGCTCCTTTAATTCACCCCTCCACTTT.

The CDR3 sequence is CASSEFFGGTTEAFF. In DNA, the CDR3 is TGCGCCAGCAGTGAGTTTTTTGGGGGGACCACTGAAGCTTTCTTT. The chain has TRBV10-2 and TRBJ1-1, with a possible D match to TRBD1 (5 bases). This CDR3 has 15 residues. Trimming pared 1 base from V and 4 bases from J, leaving 13 bases between. The germline gives CDR1 WSHSY, CDR2 SAAADI.

The chain joins TRBV19 to TRBJ2-7; 11 bases line up with TRBD2. With 0 bases clipped from V and 10 bases from J, the junction kept 5 bases outside the gene matches. CDR1 and CDR2 from the germline V gene are LNHDA and SQIVND (reference sequence). There are 14 residues in the CDR3. The CDR3 is CASSIDLAGGIQYF. In DNA, the CDR3 is TGTGCCAGTAGTATAGATCTAGCGGGAGGAATACAGTACTTC.

This CDR3 is CASSQERRGGQETQYF. The CDR3 DNA follows: TGCGCCAGCAGCCAGGAAAGGCGGGGTGGGCAAGAGACCCAGTACTTC. V gene TRBV4-1 combines with J gene TRBJ2-5, with D possibly being TRBD2 (6 bases). CDR3 length equals 16 residues. Per the germline V gene, CDR1 is MGHRA and CDR2 is YSYEKL. V lost 3 bases to trimming and J lost 2 bases, with 16 bases between them.

The chain recombines TRBV28 with TRBJ2-3; D may be TRBD2 (5 bases). Trimming removed 5 bases from V and 2 bases from J, with 17 bases in between. Germline V CDR1 and CDR2: MDHEN, SYDVKM. CDR3 length: 16 residues. CDR3 bases: TGTGCCAGCAGTGCAGACTACCAAGGGTACACAGATACGCAGTATTTT. This encodes CASSADYQGYTDTQYF. The whole variable domain, remainder taken from reference TRBV28 and TRBJ2-3, is DVKVTQSSRYLVKRTGEKVFLECVQDMDHENMFWYRQDPGLGLRLIYFSYDVKMKEKGDIPEGYSVSREKKERFSLILESASTNQTSMYLCASSADYQGYTDTQYFGPGTRLTVL.

This chain joins TRBV6-5 and TRBJ2-1, with TRBD2 as a possible D gene (6 bases). The V end lost 6 bases, the J end lost 0 bases, and 12 bases lay between the germline ends. Germline V gene lookup returns CDR1 MNHEY and CDR2 SVGAGI. This CDR3 contains 15 residues. The CDR3 bases are TGTGCCAGCAGGGTACGGGACTTCTCCTACAATGAGCAGTTCTTC. As protein: CASRVRDFSYNEQFF.

The chain is built from TRBV5-4 and TRBJ2-5; 8 nucleotides line up with TRBD1. Germline CDR1 and CDR2: SGHNT and YYREEE (reference sequence). Germline trimming cut 4 bases from V and 1 base from J; bases unmatched to any gene: 6. The CDR3 has 15 amino acids. Here the CDR3 DNA reads TGTGCCAGCAGCATAACGGGACAGGCCCAAGAGACCCAGTACTTC. Protein: CASSITGQAQETQYF. The variable domain in full, completed from reference TRBV5-4 and TRBJ2-5, reads ETGVTQSPTHLIKTRGQQVTLRCSSQSGHNTVSWYQQALGQGPQFIFQYYREEENGRGNFPPRFSGLQFPNYSSELNVNALELDDSALYLCASSITGQAQETQYFGPGTRLLVL.

The genes are TRBV12-5 and TRBJ2-7; D might be TRBD2 (5 bases). This CDR3 contains 15 residues. CDR1 is LGHNT and CDR2 is FRNRAP in the germline V gene. The ends were cut back, 6 bases at V and 2 bases at J, with 17 bases in the middle. The DNA of the CDR3 is TGTGCTAGTGGAAGTGGGCTAGCTCAAACCTACGAGCAGTACTTC. It is translated as CASGSGLAQTYEQYF.

In regard to this clone: The same CDR3 is also encoded by other DNA sequences in this sample. This rearrangement joins TRBV27 to TRBJ2-1; D may be TRBD2 (6 bases). Trimming removed 0 bases from V and 2 bases from J, with 8 bases in between. CDR1 is MNHEY, CDR2 SMNVEV, per germline (reference sequence). The CDR3 length is 15 residues. In DNA form, the CDR3 reads TGTGCCAGCAGTTTATCTGCGGGGCCCTACAATGAGCAGTTCTTC. It codes for CASSLSAGPYNEQFF.

V is TRBV30 and J is TRBJ1-2; 7 bases agree with TRBD1. Germline V gene data show CDR1 as GTSNPN and CDR2 as SVGIG (reference sequence). The CDR3 spans 14 residues. The trim removed 3 bases at V and 5 bases at J, leaving 9 bases unmatched. The CDR3 sequence: CAWSLGQEAYGYTF. In DNA form, the CDR3 reads TGTGCCTGGAGCCTTGGACAGGAGGCTTATGGCTACACCTTC. Full variable domain (rest looked up from reference TRBV30 and TRBJ1-2): SQTIHQWPATLVQPVGSPLSLECTVEGTSNPNLYWYRQAAGRGLQLLFYSVGIGQISSEVPQNLSASRPQDRQFILSSKKLLLSDSGFYLCAWSLGQEAYGYTFGSGTRLTVV.

The chain uses TRBV6-1 and TRBJ2-7, with TRBD2 identical over 7 bases. After removal of 3 bases from V and 2 bases from J, the junction contained 7 bases not matched to a gene. This CDR3 spans 15 amino acids. Germline values: CDR1 MNHNS, CDR2 SASEGT. CDR3 sequence: CASSEAGEGPYEQYF. The CDR3 DNA reads as TGTGCCAGCAGTGAGGCGGGAGAGGGCCCCTACGAGCAGTACTTC.

This sequence joins TRBV5-1 and TRBJ2-5; tentative D call: TRBD1 (6 bases). The germline gives CDR1 SGHRS, CDR2 YFSETQ. The CDR3 covers 16 residues. Trimming shortened V by 4 bases and J by 0 bases, and 16 bases separated the two germline ends. The CDR3 here is CASSLGTKPYQETQYF. CDR3 bases: TGCGCCAGCAGCCTCGGGACAAAACCGTACCAAGAGACCCAGTACTTC. The full variable domain, rest sourced from reference TRBV5-1 and TRBJ2-5, is KAGVTQTPRYLIKTRGQQVTLSCSPISGHRSVSWYQQTPGQGLQFLFEYFSETQRNKGNFPGRFSGRQFSNSRSEMNVSTLELGDSALYLCASSLGTKPYQETQYFGPGTRLLVL.

This rearrangement joins TRBV19 to TRBJ1-1; TRBD1 matches at 7 bases. The germline V gene has CDR1 LNHDA and CDR2 SQIVND (reference sequence). The CDR3 runs to 15 residues. The ends lost 3 bases at V and 4 bases at J; junction bases unmatched: 8. The CDR3 loop is CASSIDDRAGTEAFF. In DNA form, the CDR3 reads TGTGCCAGTAGTATTGACGACAGGGCGGGCACTGAAGCTTTCTTT.

This chain uses TRBV10-2 with TRBJ2-1; 9 bases match TRBD2. The germline V gene has CDR1 WSHSY and CDR2 SAAADI. The CDR3 consists of 16 residues. Losses at the gene ends were 6 bases for V and 3 bases for J; bases not matched to a gene: 9. CDR3: CASSEGLAPFYNEQFF. The DNA of the CDR3 is TGCGCCAGCAGCGAGGGACTAGCCCCCTTCTACAATGAGCAGTTCTTC.